A selection of T cell receptor beta chains follows, all from one sample in a study of OX40 agonist ivuxolimab in advanced cancers. The table came from immunoSEQ multiplex PCR; TCRdb's copy has only in-frame clones and leaves some out. The sample holds approximately 52,000 clones, more than 80% seen once. The specimen comprised CD4+ or CD8+ T cells sorted from blood, sampled in a trial of the OX40 agonist ivuxolimab. The receptors stem from an adult with an advanced solid tumor such as melanoma, head and neck, liver or kidney cancer. The conserved cysteine and the conserved F or W are not part of the CDR3 here.

cdr3_aa	v_call	j_call
SVITGTGYNSPLH	TRBV29-1	TRBJ1-6
ASSLSGVPSTDTQY	TRBV27	TRBJ2-3
ASSPWTGGAGTGNQPQH	TRBV18	TRBJ1-5
ASSEIRAIDTEAF	TRBV4-2	TRBJ1-1
ASRDYSYEQY	TRBV2	TRBJ2-7
ASTAGTGYGYT	TRBV7-2	TRBJ1-2
ASRPCGTRGSVKYEQY	TRBV21-1	TRBJ2-7
ASSYRTAGYGYT	TRBV6-5	TRBJ1-2
ASSPRLGQGNTEAF	TRBV7-9	TRBJ1-1
ASSLTGRMNTEAF	TRBV7-3	TRBJ1-1
ASSLRGGFYDEQF	TRBV5-8	TRBJ2-1
ATSGKQGIAQPQH	TRBV15	TRBJ1-5
ASSKGHEIQY	TRBV19	TRBJ2-5
ASSRTSGGPLGSGEQF	TRBV4-1	TRBJ2-1
ASSFSGGAGYGYT	TRBV7-2	TRBJ1-2
ASSVGEDTQY	TRBV9	TRBJ2-3
SVVRAGGTKNIQY	TRBV29-1	TRBJ2-4
ASSKHRGEGNQPQH	TRBV10-2	TRBJ1-5
ASTQETSGTYEQY	TRBV2	TRBJ2-7
ASSLRQGLQETQY	TRBV5-4	TRBJ2-5
ASSFGGQSGNTIY	TRBV5-1	TRBJ1-3
SVEGMAGALTDTQY	TRBV29-1	TRBJ2-3
ASSQRRGTEAF	TRBV7-4	TRBJ1-1
ASSSGQGENIQY	TRBV5-4	TRBJ2-4
ASGSRTLTGDTGELF	TRBV12-5	TRBJ2-2
ASGLVLGDRGLPINQPQH	TRBV12-5	TRBJ1-5
ASSLVAGGNNEQF	TRBV5-4	TRBJ2-1